This paragraph reports one T cell receptor (beta chain). These data come from a study of CD8 T cells in Susac syndrome. Reverse transcription of roughly 0.45 to 1 ug RNA used random hexamers. From the immunoSEQ multiplex PCR reads, TCRdb called clonotypes with MiXCR, one entry per CDR3 protein. The repertoire includes roughly 120,000 distinct CDR3 sequences, 85% to 95% of them detected once, and about 0.09% sits in the top ten. The sequenced sample consisted of CD4+ T cells from PBMCs. The sequence derives from a human donor with multiple sclerosis.

CDR3 sequence (DNA): TGCGCCAGCAGCTTGGCGATGACCGGGGAGCTGTTTTTT. Its translation: CASSLAMTGELFF. The chain couples TRBV5-1 to TRBJ2-2; no reliable D call. Looked up from germline, CDR1 is SGHRS and CDR2 is YFSETQ. V lost 0 bases and J lost 5, with 5 bases in between. The CDR3 consists of 13 residues.